Listed below are T cell receptor beta chains from one sample, sequenced in a study of T cells after posttransplantation cyclophosphamide. TCRdb's copy holds only in-frame clones and misses some; the assay was immunoSEQ multiplex PCR. In the table there are some 25,000 clones, roughly 88% of which are singletons. Sequenced sample: PBMCs. The receptors shown here come from a woman aged 55-69 years with a blood cancer, CMV-positive, and with a related stem cell donor. Each CDR3 is given with its conserved first and last residue. A D gene is named only where the DNA matches it firmly. Size values are once, few and many counts, or a class for expanded clones, and some rows have none.

TRBV6-1	TRBD1	TRBJ2-1	once	14	CASSRDRGRNEQFF	TGTGCCAGCAGTCGGGACAGGGGGCGAAATGAGCAGTTCTTC
TRBV5-1	TRBD2	TRBJ2-1	.	17	CASSPIAGGPPYNEQFF	TGCGCCAGCAGCCCAATAGCGGGAGGCCCTCCTTACAATGAGCAGTTCTTC
TRBV27	.	TRBJ1-5	.	14	CASSHRWSNQPQHF	TGTGCCAGCAGCCACAGGTGGAGCAATCAGCCCCAGCATTTT
TRBV2	.	TRBJ1-1	.	13	CASGPRAALGAFF	TGTGCCAGTGGCCCTAGGGCGGCCCTGGGGGCTTTCTTC
TRBV19	.	TRBJ1-1	.	15	CASHPIDTSGAEAFF	TGTGCCAGTCATCCAATTGACACCTCCGGCGCTGAAGCTTTCTTT
TRBV2	.	TRBJ1-1	.	13	CASSEYMNTEAFF	TGTGCCAGCAGTGAATATATGAACACTGAAGCTTTCTTT
TRBV6-1	TRBD1	TRBJ1-5	.	15	CASIRQGEGNQPQHF	TGTGCCAGCATTCGACAGGGAGAAGGGAACCAGCCCCAGCATTTT
TRBV2	TRBD1	TRBJ1-1	.	14	CASRDRGEYAEAFF	TGTGCCAGCAGGGACAGGGGGGAGTACGCTGAAGCTTTCTTT
TRBV2	.	TRBJ1-1	.	13	CASSEEMNTEAFF	TGTGCCAGCAGTGAGGAGATGAACACTGAAGCTTTCTTT
TRBV29-1	TRBD2	TRBJ2-1	few	13	CRAGLAGHNEQFF	TGCAGGGCGGGACTAGCGGGACACAATGAGCAGTTCTTC
TRBV29-1	.	TRBJ1-1	.	10	CSVMRTEAFF	TGCAGCGTTATGAGGACTGAAGCTTTCTTT
TRBV2	.	TRBJ2-1	.	14	CATQKISSYNEQFF	TGTGCCACCCAGAAGATAAGCTCCTACAATGAGCAGTTCTTC
TRBV14	TRBD1	TRBJ2-5	.	15	CASSRNTGVVGTQYF	TGTGCCAGCAGCCGAAATACAGGGGTCGTTGGTACCCAGTACTTC
TRBV6-1	TRBD2	TRBJ2-1	.	14	CASSTSGRINEQFF	TGTGCCAGCAGTACCAGCGGGAGAATAAATGAGCAGTTCTTC
TRBV6-1	TRBD2	TRBJ2-1	.	16	CASSERGGRALNEQFF	TGTGCCAGCAGTGAAAGAGGCGGGAGGGCCTTGAATGAGCAGTTCTTC
TRBV5-1	.	TRBJ2-1	.	13	CASSGQTLIGQFF	TGCGCCAGCAGCGGACAGACCCTTATTGGGCAGTTCTTC
TRBV19	.	TRBJ1-2	.	14	CASIPNSGAQGYTF	TGTGCCAGTATCCCCAACTCTGGGGCCCAAGGCTACACCTTC
TRBV4-1	.	TRBJ1-1	.	16	CASSHSRRSRAPEAFF	TGCGCCAGCAGCCACTCCCGGAGGTCCCGGGCCCCTGAAGCTTTCTTT
TRBV30	.	TRBJ1-5	.	15	CAWGGHGKSNQPQHF	TGTGCCTGGGGCGGGCATGGGAAGAGCAATCAGCCCCAGCATTTT
TRBV11-2	.	TRBJ2-2	.	14	CASSLDPLTGELFF	TGTGCCAGCAGCTTAGACCCTCTCACCGGGGAGCTGTTTTTT
TRBV6-1	.	TRBJ1-2	.	14	CASSEPQGFEGYTF	TGTGCCAGCAGTGAACCCCAGGGTTTCGAAGGCTACACCTTC
TRBV28	.	TRBJ1-4	.	20	CASSPKIGGWTDATNEKLFF	TGTGCCAGCAGTCCCAAGATAGGGGGTTGGACGGACGCAACTAATGAAAAACTGTTTTTT
TRBV6-1	.	TRBJ2-3	.	14	CASNPIQGTDTQYF	TGTGCCAGCAACCCGATACAGGGCACAGATACGCAGTATTTT
TRBV4-1	TRBD1	TRBJ2-2	.	15	CASSRDSQNTGELFF	TGCGCCAGCAGCCGGGACAGCCAAAACACCGGGGAGCTGTTTTTT
TRBV2	TRBD1	TRBJ2-7	.	16	CASRRTGTGILYEQYF	TGTGCCAGCAGGAGGACCGGGACAGGGATCCTCTACGAGCAGTACTTC
TRBV6-5	.	TRBJ1-5	.	15	CASAGRAYSNQPQHF	TGTGCCAGCGCGGGGCGAGCGTATAGCAATCAGCCCCAGCATTTT
TRBV4-1	.	TRBJ2-5	.	15	CASSQGTTGEETQYF	TGCGCCAGCAGCCAAGGCACGACGGGAGAGGAGACCCAGTACTTC
TRBV7-3	.	TRBJ2-3	.	14	CASSWGGSTDTQYF	TGTGCCAGCAGCTGGGGCGGAAGCACAGATACGCAGTATTTT
TRBV7-8	.	TRBJ1-5	.	15	CASSLWAYSNQPQHF	TGTGCCAGCAGCTTATGGGCCTATAGCAATCAGCCCCAGCATTTT